A single sample gave rise to the 10 T cell receptor beta chains below, sequenced in a study of cytomegalovirus exposure and HLA in healthy donors. Primers: 60 Vbeta forward and 13 Jbeta reverse. Measured with immunoSEQ multiplex PCR; TCRdb has only the in-frame clones, and not every one. Here the sample spans approximately 130,000 clones, around 80% being singletons. The specimen sequenced was PBMCs. Source of these receptors: a woman aged 40 to 49 in good health and CMV-seronegative.

The chain employs TRBV7-9 and TRBJ1-2; D remains ambiguous. Trimming shortened V by 2 bases and J by 4 bases, and 8 bases separated the two germline ends. The V gene's germline CDR1 is SEHNR and CDR2 FQNEAQ (reference sequence). This CDR3 comprises 13 residues. The CDR3 nucleotides read TGTGCCAGCAGCTTATTGGGGAGCTATGGCTACACCTTC. Its translation is CASSLLGSYGYTF.

The V gene is TRBV7-9, the J gene TRBJ2-5; TRBD1 might be the D (6 bases). The V gene's germline CDR1 is SEHNR and CDR2 FQNEAQ (reference sequence). Trimming left V 5 bases short and J 5 bases short, with 15 bases between. There are 14 residues in the CDR3. The CDR3 loop is CASSPGGLEETQYF. Here the CDR3 DNA reads TGTGCCAGCAGCCCTGGGGGCCTGGAGGAGACCCAGTACTTC.

This CDR3 is CASSTRLAADTQYF. In DNA form, the CDR3 reads TGTGCCAGCAGCACTAGACTAGCAGCAGATACGCAGTATTTT. This chain connects TRBV7-2 to TRBJ2-3, with 7 positions matching TRBD2. The CDR3 length is 14 residues. J gave up 4 bases and V 5 bases, and 6 bases lay outside the gene matches. Germline CDR1 is SGHTA and CDR2 is FQGNSA. Looking up the rest from reference TRBV7-2 and TRBJ2-3 gives the full variable domain: GAGVSQSPSNKVTEKGKDVELRCDPISGHTALYWYRQSLGQGLEFLIYFQGNSAPDKSGLPSDRFSAERTGGSVSTLTIQRTQQEDSAVYLCASSTRLAADTQYFGPGTRLTVL.

CDR3: CASRTGNGNQPQHF. DNA of the CDR3: TGTGCCAGCAGAACAGGGAATGGCAATCAGCCCCAGCATTTT. The V and J genes are TRBV6-5 and TRBJ1-5; maybe TRBD1 (6 bases). There are 14 residues in the CDR3. The germline V and J ends were trimmed by 6 bases and 2 bases, with 11 bases remaining between them. Germline CDR1 MNHEY, CDR2 SVGAGI.

The chain employs TRBV12-5 and TRBJ1-1; 9 positions agree with TRBD1. The length of the CDR3 is 15 residues. Per the germline V gene, CDR1 is LGHNT and CDR2 is FRNRAP. After removal of 4 bases from V and 0 bases from J, the junction contained 3 bases not matched to a gene. CDR3 sequence: CASGWGTGMNTEAFF. The CDR3 nucleotides are TGTGCTAGTGGTTGGGGGACAGGGATGAACACTGAAGCTTTCTTT.

Only a few counts were recorded for this clone. This chain joins TRBV29-1 and TRBJ1-1; no clear D gene. The CDR3 covers 13 residues. V shed 3 bases and J shed 1 base, with 9 bases lying between them. Looked up from germline, CDR1 is SQVTM and CDR2 is ANQGSEA. CDR3 sequence: CSVEEGGNTEAFF. CDR3 DNA sequence: TGCAGCGTTGAGGAGGGAGGGAACACTGAAGCTTTCTTT.

There are many counts of this clone. CDR3 region: CASSTFSGSSYEQYF. In DNA form, the CDR3 reads TGTGCCAGCAGTACCTTCAGCGGGAGCTCCTACGAGCAGTACTTC. The genes are TRBV27 and TRBJ2-7; 8 nucleotides agree with TRBD2. The V segment lost 5 bases and the J segment 0 bases; nucleotides outside the gene matches: 6. The CDR3 totals 15 residues. CDR1 is MNHEY and CDR2 is SMNVEV in the germline V gene (reference sequence).

The gene calls are TRBV27 and TRBJ2-7, with 9 positions matching TRBD2. Germline CDR1 MNHEY, CDR2 SMNVEV (reference sequence). This CDR3 is 15 amino acids long. V was clipped by 6 bases and J by 3 bases; unmatched bases: 9. The CDR3: CASRRGTSPLYEQYF. CDR3 nucleotide sequence: TGTGCCAGCAGGCGGGGGACTAGCCCCCTCTACGAGCAGTACTTC.

The chain combines TRBV5-1 with TRBJ2-1, with TRBD2 matching 9 bases. CDR3 size: 15 residues. Germline V CDR1 and CDR2: SGHRS, YFSETQ. Trimming took 0 bases from V and 4 from J; bases not matched to a gene: 2. CDR3 in DNA: TGCGCCAGCAGCTTGGGAACTAGCGGGTACAATGAGCAGTTCTTC. Its translation is CASSLGTSGYNEQFF.

The J gene is TRBJ1-1, the V gene TRBV4-3, with D tentatively TRBD1 (5 bases). The CDR3 consists of 13 residues. CDR1 and CDR2 from the germline V gene are LGHNA and YSLEER. Trimming cost V 0 bases and J 4 bases, with 6 bases left between them. The CDR3 protein is CASSQEGGTEAFF. The CDR3 DNA is TGCGCCAGCAGCCAAGAGGGGGGCACTGAAGCTTTCTTT.